This TCR beta chain came from a study of cytomegalovirus exposure and HLA in healthy donors. Study conclusions and caveats: Data from an earlier analysis indicated that most TCR beta V segments were productive either about 87% or about 30% of the time. What was likely a sequencing artifact was a cluster of highly shared sequence variants. Analysis performed later showed TCR beta chains linked to HLA being more clonally expanded than equally common others. The study dropped some indistinguishable V segments, TRBV6-2 and TRBV6-3 among them.

PCR primers comprised 60 Vbeta and 13 Jbeta primers. Some clones are missing from TCRdb's copy, which holds only in-frame ones; the method was immunoSEQ multiplex PCR. Of approximately 240,000 clones listed, 82% are singletons. A word on this clone: As yet, its antigen is unknown.

The V end lost 2 bases, the J end lost 5 bases, and 13 bases lay between the germline ends. Germline-derived CDR1 and CDR2 are SGHVS and FNYEAQ. The CDR3 is 15 amino acids. The chain uses TRBV7-6 and TRBJ2-1, with no clear D. The source material was PBMCs. This receptor was taken from a woman in her thirties or forties in good health and CMV-seronegative. CDR3 sequence (DNA): TGTGCCAGCAGCTTAAGTTTTTCAGAAAACAATGAGCAGTTCTTC. This encodes CASSLSFSENNEQFF.